This entry features one T cell receptor (beta chain) sequence. Its target is not known. The record originates from a study of identifying expanded T cells in peripheral blood. Study results and limitations: Clone count variance between approximately two-week samples rose with total template count. Technical replicates showed approximately 1.2 changed clones; two weeks roughly 16; four weeks 19.

Sequenced by immunoSEQ multiplex PCR; TCRdb stores in-frame clones only, minus some. The table includes approximately 92,000 clones, roughly 85% detected once. Collection occurred without any documented infections or immune events in donors. The CDR3 extends over 16 amino acids. The germline V gene has CDR1 SGHKS and CDR2 YYEKEE (reference sequence). The trim removed 2 bases at V and 1 base at J, leaving 4 bases unmatched. The chain links TRBV5-5 to TRBJ2-3; 10 bases agree with TRBD2. The TCR sequence derives from a person aged 18 to 70 in good health. Sequenced sample: blood. The CDR3 sequence is CASSFLAGGRTDTQYF. CDR3 sequence (DNA): TGTGCCAGCAGCTTCTTAGCGGGGGGCCGCACAGATACGCAGTATTTT.